This T cell receptor (beta chain) was recorded in a study of shared clonotypes between healthy human individuals. Notes on the study in general: Naive CD4 clonotype sharing across a few donors was about 5%.

This clone has just one count. Its target is unknown. Within the sample, other DNA sequences also encode this same CDR3. V lost 3 bases and J lost 2, with 2 bases in between. The CDR3 sequence is 11 residues long. CDR1 is SGHDT and CDR2 is YYEEEE in the germline V gene. The authors loaded roughly 200 ng DNA, roughly 27,000 T cell genomes, into sorted-subset replicate PCRs. TCRdb keeps only in-frame clones here, not all; method: immunoSEQ multiplex PCR. This repertoire shows 1 million to 1.2 million clones, roughly 77% found once; its top ten account for 0.89%. The sequencing sample was made of memory CD4+ T cells from PBMCs. As for subset: CD45RA-negative fraction. This TCR came from a young man in good health. Some clones in this sample may be carry-over from other donors' samples. The gene calls are TRBV5-6 and TRBJ2-5; D not resolved. CDR3 bases: TGTGCCAGCAGCTCTCAAGAGACCCAGTACTTC. The encoded protein is CASSSQETQYF.